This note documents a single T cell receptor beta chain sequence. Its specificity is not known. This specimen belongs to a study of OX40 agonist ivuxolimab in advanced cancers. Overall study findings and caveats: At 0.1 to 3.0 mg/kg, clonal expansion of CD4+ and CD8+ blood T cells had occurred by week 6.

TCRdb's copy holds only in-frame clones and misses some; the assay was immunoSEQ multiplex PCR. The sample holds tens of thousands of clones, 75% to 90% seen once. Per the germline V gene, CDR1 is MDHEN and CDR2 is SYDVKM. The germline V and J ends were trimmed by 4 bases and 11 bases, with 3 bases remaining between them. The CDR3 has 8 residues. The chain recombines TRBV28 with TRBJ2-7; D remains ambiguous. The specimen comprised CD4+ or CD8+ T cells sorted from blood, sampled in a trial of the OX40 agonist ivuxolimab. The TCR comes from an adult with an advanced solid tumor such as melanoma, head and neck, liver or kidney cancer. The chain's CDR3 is CASSYEYF. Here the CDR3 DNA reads TGTGCCAGCAGTTACGAGTACTTC.